This TCR beta chain came from a study of technical replicates of blood from a few donors. Sequenced by immunoSEQ multiplex PCR; TCRdb stores in-frame clones only, minus some. This table has roughly 93,000 clones, around 95% appearing once. CDR3 length equals 16 residues. V shed 0 bases, J shed 8 bases, and the junction held 9 bases outside the gene matches. The germline V gene has CDR1 MGHRA and CDR2 YSYEKL. This chain links TRBV4-1 with TRBJ1-4, with 7 bases aligning to TRBD1. Sequencing was performed on T cells isolated from PBMCs. This sequence originates from a human donor in good health. The CDR3, as DNA: TGCGCCAGCAGCCAAGATGTGGAGGCAGGGGGGGAAAAACTGTTTTTT. This codes for CASSQDVEAGGEKLFF.